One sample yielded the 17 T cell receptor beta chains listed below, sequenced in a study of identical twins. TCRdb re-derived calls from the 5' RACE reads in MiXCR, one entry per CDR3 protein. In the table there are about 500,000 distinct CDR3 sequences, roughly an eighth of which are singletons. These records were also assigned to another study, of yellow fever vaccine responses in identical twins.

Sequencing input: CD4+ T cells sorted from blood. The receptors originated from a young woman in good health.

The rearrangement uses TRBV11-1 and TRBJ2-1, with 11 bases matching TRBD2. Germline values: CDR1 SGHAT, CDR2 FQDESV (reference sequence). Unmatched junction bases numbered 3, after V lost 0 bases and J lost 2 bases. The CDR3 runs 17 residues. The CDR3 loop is CASSLARSGGAYNEQFF. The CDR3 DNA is TGTGCCAGCAGCTTAGCTCGTAGCGGGGGGGCCTACAATGAGCAGTTCTTC.

The CDR3 nucleotides read TGTGCCAGCAGCTTTGGTGGGGCGGTAGAAGCTTTCTTT. Protein sequence: CASSFGGAVEAFF. The chain links TRBV7-2 to TRBJ1-1, with D perhaps TRBD1 (5 bases). CDR3 length equals 13 residues. Germline V gene data show CDR1 as SGHTA and CDR2 as FQGNSA. Trimming removed 3 bases from V and 8 bases from J, with 13 bases in between.

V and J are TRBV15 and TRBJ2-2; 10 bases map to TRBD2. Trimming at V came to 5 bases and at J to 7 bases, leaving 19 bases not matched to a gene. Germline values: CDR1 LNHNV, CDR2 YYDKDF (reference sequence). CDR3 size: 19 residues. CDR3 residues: CATSDASGRAPQGLGELFF. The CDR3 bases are TGTGCCACCAGCGACGCGAGCGGGAGGGCCCCCCAGGGTCTCGGGGAGCTGTTTTTT.

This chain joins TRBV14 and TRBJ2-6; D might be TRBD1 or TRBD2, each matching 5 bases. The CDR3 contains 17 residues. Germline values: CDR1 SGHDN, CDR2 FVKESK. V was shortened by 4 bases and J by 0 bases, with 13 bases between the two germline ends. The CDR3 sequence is CASSLRGRSSGANVLTF. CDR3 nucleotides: TGTGCCAGCAGCCTAAGGGGACGGAGCTCTGGGGCCAACGTCCTGACTTTC.

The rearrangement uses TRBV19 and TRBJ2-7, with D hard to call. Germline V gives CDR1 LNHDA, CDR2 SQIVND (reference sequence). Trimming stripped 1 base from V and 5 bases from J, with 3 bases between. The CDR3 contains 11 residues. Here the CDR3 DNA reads TGTGCCAGTAGTATAGGAAACGAGCAGTACTTC. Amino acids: CASSIGNEQYF. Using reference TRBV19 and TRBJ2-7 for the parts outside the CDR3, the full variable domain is DGGITQSPKYLFRKEGQNVTLSCEQNLNHDAMYWYRQDPGQGLRLIYYSQIVNDFQKGDIAEGYSVSREKKESFPLTVTSAQKNPTAFYLCASSIGNEQYFGPGTRLTVT.

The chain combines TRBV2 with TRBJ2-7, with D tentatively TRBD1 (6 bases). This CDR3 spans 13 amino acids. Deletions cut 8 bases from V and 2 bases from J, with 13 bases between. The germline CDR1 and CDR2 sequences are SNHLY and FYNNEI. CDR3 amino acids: CASETGKAYEQYF. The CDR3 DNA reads TGTGCCAGCGAGACAGGCAAGGCCTACGAGCAGTACTTC.

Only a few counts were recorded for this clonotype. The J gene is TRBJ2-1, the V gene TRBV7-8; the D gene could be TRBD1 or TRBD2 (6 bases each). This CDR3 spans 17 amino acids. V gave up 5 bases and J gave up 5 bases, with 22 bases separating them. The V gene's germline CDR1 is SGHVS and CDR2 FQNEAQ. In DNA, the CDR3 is TGTGCCAGCAGCCCCCGGGGGTTCACCCAGGGGAACAATGAGCAGTTCTTC. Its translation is CASSPRGFTQGNNEQFF. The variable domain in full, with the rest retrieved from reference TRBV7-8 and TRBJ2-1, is GAGVSQSPRYKVAKRGQDVALRCDPISGHVSLFWYQQALGQGPEFLTYFQNEAQLDKSGLPSDRFFAERPEGSVSTLKIQRTQQEDSAVYLCASSPRGFTQGNNEQFFGPGTRLTVL.

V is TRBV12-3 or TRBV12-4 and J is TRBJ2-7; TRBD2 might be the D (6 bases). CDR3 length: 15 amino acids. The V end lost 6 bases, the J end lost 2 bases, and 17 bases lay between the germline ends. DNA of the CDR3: TGTGCCAGCAGGGAGGGCAGGGCCAGTCCCTACGAGCAGTACTTC. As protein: CASREGRASPYEQYF.

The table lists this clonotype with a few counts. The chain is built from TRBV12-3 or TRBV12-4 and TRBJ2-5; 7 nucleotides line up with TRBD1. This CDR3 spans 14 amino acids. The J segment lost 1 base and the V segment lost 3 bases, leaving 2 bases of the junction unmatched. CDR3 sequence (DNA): TGTGCCAGCAGTTTCCGGGACAGCCAAGAGACCCAGTACTTC. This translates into CASSFRDSQETQYF.

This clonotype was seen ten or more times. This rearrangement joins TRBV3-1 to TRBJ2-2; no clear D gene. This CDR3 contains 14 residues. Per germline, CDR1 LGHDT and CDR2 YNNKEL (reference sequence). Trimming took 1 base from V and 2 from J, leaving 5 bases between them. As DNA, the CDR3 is TGTGCCAGCAGCCAAGGCTACAACACCGGGGAGCTGTTTTTT. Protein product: CASSQGYNTGELFF.

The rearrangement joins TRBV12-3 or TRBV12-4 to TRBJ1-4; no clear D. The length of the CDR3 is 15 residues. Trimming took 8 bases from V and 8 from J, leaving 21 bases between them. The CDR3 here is CASSVGGNIREKLFF. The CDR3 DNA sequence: TGTGCCAGCTCGGTTGGAGGTAATATTCGGGAAAAACTGTTTTTT.

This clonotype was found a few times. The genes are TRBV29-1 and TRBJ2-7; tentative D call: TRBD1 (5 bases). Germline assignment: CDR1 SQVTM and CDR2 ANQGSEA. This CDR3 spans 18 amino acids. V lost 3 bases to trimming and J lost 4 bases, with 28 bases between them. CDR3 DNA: TGCAGCGTTGAGGGCCCCCCAAGGGGAACGCGGAACCTATACGAGCAGTACTTC. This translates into CSVEGPPRGTRNLYEQYF.

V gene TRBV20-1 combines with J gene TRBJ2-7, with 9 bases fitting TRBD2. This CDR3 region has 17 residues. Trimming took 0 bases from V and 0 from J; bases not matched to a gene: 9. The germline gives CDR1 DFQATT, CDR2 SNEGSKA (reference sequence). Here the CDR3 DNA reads TGCAGTGCTAGAGATCCGTGGAGTAGCGGGAGCTCCTACGAGCAGTACTTC. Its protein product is CSARDPWSSGSSYEQYF.

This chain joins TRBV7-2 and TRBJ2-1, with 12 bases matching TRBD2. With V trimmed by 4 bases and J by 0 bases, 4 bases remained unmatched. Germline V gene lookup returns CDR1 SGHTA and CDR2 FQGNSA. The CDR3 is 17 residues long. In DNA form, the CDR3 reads TGTGCCAGCAGCTCCACTAGCGGGGGGCTCTCCTACAATGAGCAGTTCTTC. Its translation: CASSSTSGGLSYNEQFF.

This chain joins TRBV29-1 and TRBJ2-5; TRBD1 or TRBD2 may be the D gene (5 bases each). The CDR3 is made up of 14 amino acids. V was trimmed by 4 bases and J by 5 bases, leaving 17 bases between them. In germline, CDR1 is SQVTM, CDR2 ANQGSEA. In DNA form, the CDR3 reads TGCAGCGTTGGCGTGGCAGGCTGGGGGGAGACCCAGTACTTC. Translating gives CSVGVAGWGETQYF.

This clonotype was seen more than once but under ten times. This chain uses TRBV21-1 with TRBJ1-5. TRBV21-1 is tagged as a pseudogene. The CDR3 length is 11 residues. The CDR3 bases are TGTGCCAGCAGCCGCAATCAGCCCCAGCATTTT. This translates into CASSRNQPQHF.

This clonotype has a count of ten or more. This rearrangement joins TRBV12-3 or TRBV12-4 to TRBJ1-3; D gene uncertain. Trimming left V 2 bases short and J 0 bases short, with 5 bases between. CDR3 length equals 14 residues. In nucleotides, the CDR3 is TGTGCCAGCAGTTTATGGGGCTCTGGAAACACCATATATTTT. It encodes CASSLWGSGNTIYF.